The text below deals with one T cell receptor beta chain. This record comes from a study of T cell responses to AZD1222 COVID-19 vaccine. The CDR3 is 14 residues long. Germline V lookup: CDR1 SGHTA, CDR2 FQGTGA. V was pared by 2 bases and J by 0 bases, with 7 bases between. Repertoires were generated with immunoSEQ multiplex PCR, while TCRdb's copy carries only in-frame clones and drops some. This sample has about 150,000 clones, with about 92% found just once. Material: peripheral blood, obtained 28 days after the second AZD1222 dose. The TCR sequence derives from an adult who received the AZD1222 COVID-19 vaccine. The chain couples TRBV7-3 to TRBJ1-1; the D is unclear. CDR3 loop: CASSLFSVNTEAFF. For the CDR3, the DNA is TGTGCCAGCAGCTTATTTTCCGTGAACACTGAAGCTTTCTTT.